This T cell receptor beta chain emerged from a study of PD-1 blockade in classical Hodgkin lymphoma (dated by TCRdb to between 2020 and 2021). Background on the whole study: Nivolumab dosing was 3 mg/kg intravenously every 2 weeks, continuing until either disease progression or unacceptable toxicity. A peripheral blood immune signature of response to PD-1 blockade in classical Hodgkin lymphoma was defined using TCR beta sequencing and CyTOF. Paper-wide results and their limitations: CD4+ but not CD8+ TCR diversity rose significantly by C4D1 (p=0.0027 vs p=0.16), most apparent in complete responders (p=0.02). Lower diversity was observed in patients in whom nivolumab was started less than 1 year after ASCT, and these patients were excluded from later analyses so that confounding by immune reconstitution would be avoided. Only a single clinical trial cohort was studied, and what caused the repertoire differences, possibly disease activity or prior therapy, remained undefined. Baseline TCR diversity was reported to be lower in newly diagnosed patients than in healthy donors, and even lower in relapsed/refractory patients. Among trial patients, those achieving complete response had baseline diversity similar to that of newly diagnosed patients, while diversity was significantly lower in partial responders and progressors.

Based on the germline V gene, the CDR1 and CDR2 sequences are SGHDT and YYEEEE. V loses 3 bases of germline sequence and J loses 0 bases, and the interval between the two ends is 13 bases. Inclusive of the bounding cysteine and phenylalanine, the CDR3 is 16 residues long. Of all the DNA, just the CDR3 is kept, 48 bases in frame from base 1. This clone was observed once. No cognate antigen has been identified for it. No per-base quality is available; no much larger clone lies one base away. Genomic DNA was isolated using the Qiagen DNeasy kit from unsorted PBMCs as well as from negatively selected CD4+ and CD8+ fractions. TCR beta CDR3 regions were subjected to amplification by immunoSEQ multiplex PCR with primers that anneal to V and J segments. A synthetic immune receptor repertoire was used to minimize amplification bias, and remaining bias was computationally removed after sequencing. Per the original workflow: Repertoire diversity was quantified as the Shannon entropy index using custom Python scripts. Unsorted, CD4+ and CD8+ repertoires were examined separately, except in combined analyses, for which CD4+ and CD8+ sequences were merged in silico. Clonal expansion was defined as a frequency increase of at least 2-fold after treatment compared with C1D1, and clones undetected at baseline were assigned a pseudocount of 0.5. Singleton clones were defined as clones with 0 or 1 copy at C1D1, and non-singleton clones were defined as clones with 2 or more copies. By matching protein sequences in sorted samples from the same patient, clones expanded in unsorted samples were annotated as CD4+, CD8+ or unknown. Wilcoxon tests were applied to paired samples to test diversity changes from C1D1 to C4D1. The clones in this table, taken by TCRdb from immuneACCESS, are in-frame only. Not every clone is retained; where verified, under half of the shortfall comes from an unresolved V gene, and the cause of the rest is unknown. V and J calls and clone size come straight from that table; D and trimming were deduced from the DNA. Present in this sample are roughly 7,100 clones, roughly 90% of which were seen just once. Roughly 40% of the sample belongs to the ten largest clones.

The sample's time point label, decoded: cycle 4 day 1 (C4D1), after six to seven weeks of nivolumab. Every trial patient had relapsed following autologous stem cell transplantation, and prior brentuximab vedotin exposure was what differed among cohorts A, B and C. The trial cohort was composed of over 50 patients with relapsed/refractory classical Hodgkin lymphoma, for whom complete response, partial response or progressive disease was recorded as best overall response. Single-agent nivolumab was administered to trial patients in the multi-cohort phase II CheckMate 205 trial. Best overall response was determined by an independent review committee according to the 2007 International Working Group response criteria. Trial PBMCs were collected just before the start of nivolumab (C1D1) and during therapy at cycle 2 day 1 and cycle 4 day 1. Peripheral blood was collected in 8 mL Vacutainer Cell Preparation Tubes, from which PBMCs were isolated by centrifugation and then cryopreserved.

This material consisted of peripheral blood mononuclear cells (PBMCs), taken before the fourth cycle of nivolumab. The receptor was isolated from a human donor with classical Hodgkin lymphoma. The V gene is TRBV5-6 and the J gene is TRBJ1-3, with a tentative D gene TRBD1 over 6 matching bases. The nucleotide sequence is TGTGCCAGCAGCTCCAGGGGCGCCAACTCTGGAAACACCATATATTTT. Its translation is CASSSRGANSGNTIYF.